The rows below give T cell receptor beta chains drawn from one sample of a study of shared clonotypes between healthy human individuals. Sequencing was performed with immunoSEQ multiplex PCR; in TCRdb, only in-frame clones are kept and a portion is missing. The table records roughly 1,600,000 clones, 98% of them present only once. The sequencing sample was made of naive CD4+ T cells sorted from blood. Source of these receptors: a man aged 25 to 45 in good health. Both conserved end residues are part of each CDR3. A D gene is named only where the DNA matches it firmly.

D	J	V	CDR3	DNA
.	TRBJ1-2	TRBV27	CASSLRHTNYGYTF	TGTGCCAGCAGTTTAAGACACACTAACTATGGCTACACCTTC
TRBD2	TRBJ2-2	TRBV18	CASSPGLADTGELFF	TGTGCCAGCTCACCGGGGCTAGCGGACACCGGGGAGCTGTTTTTT
.	TRBJ2-5	TRBV27	CASSRSGQGMETQYF	TGTGCCAGCAGTAGAAGCGGCCAGGGTATGGAGACCCAGTACTTC
.	TRBJ2-7	TRBV9	CASSVGGAGSYEQYF	TGTGCCAGCAGCGTAGGTGGGGCGGGCTCCTACGAGCAGTACTTC
.	TRBJ1-1	TRBV11-2	CASSLGGGSLNTEAFF	TGTGCCAGCAGCCTCGGGGGTGGATCTCTGAACACTGAAGCTTTCTTT
TRBD1	TRBJ1-3	TRBV20-1	CSARGQNTIYF	TGCAGTGCTAGGGGACAGAACACCATATATTTT
TRBD1	TRBJ2-6	TRBV7-8	CASSLARQGFGANVLTF	TGTGCCAGCAGCTTAGCAAGACAGGGTTTTGGGGCCAACGTCCTGACTTTC
.	TRBJ2-1	TRBV7-9	CASSLEPGVEQFF	TGTGCCAGCAGCTTAGAACCTGGGGTTGAGCAGTTCTTC
.	TRBJ2-1	TRBV10-1	CASSRAGPADEQFF	TGCGCCAGCAGCCGAGCGGGCCCTGCGGATGAGCAGTTCTTC
TRBD2	TRBJ2-2	TRBV5-4	CASSLDSGMNTGELFF	TGTGCCAGCAGCTTGGATAGCGGGATGAACACCGGGGAGCTGTTTTTT
.	TRBJ2-1	TRBV5-1	CASRLRPQGGPDEQFF	TGCGCCAGCAGGCTTCGACCTCAGGGGGGCCCGGATGAGCAGTTCTTC